The source of this T cell receptor (beta chain) is a study of OX40 agonist ivuxolimab in advanced cancers. Regarding the study in general: Ivuxolimab was an agonistic, fully human IgG2 monoclonal antibody directed against OX40 (CD134), a costimulatory receptor. The point of sequencing TCRbeta in the periphery was to test whether ivuxolimab changed TCR sequence diversity and drove clonal T-cell expansion. In the dose-escalation cohort, around four fifths of patients were male, and the mean age was roughly 60 years, with a range of about 23 to 85. Of the 50 or so patients in dose escalation, around 20 had hepatocellular carcinoma, some 15 had melanoma, 9 had renal cell carcinoma and 9 had head and neck cancer. Intravenous ivuxolimab was administered to patients every 2 weeks at six dose levels: 0.01, 0.1, 0.3, 1.5, 3 and 10 mg/kg. Patients were allowed to have had prior anti-PD-1, anti-PD-L1 or anti-CTLA-4 therapy, and approximately 41% of the dose-escalation patients had previously received checkpoint inhibitors. The paper describes the monotherapy dose-escalation part (N of about 47 patients) of the phase I trial of ivuxolimab. Partial responses occurred in three dose-escalation patients, of whom one had hepatocellular carcinoma and two had cutaneous melanoma. Summary of the overall study and its limitations: At doses from 0.1 to 3.0 mg/kg, clonal expansion was seen in both CD4+ and CD8+ blood T cells between baseline and week 6. In the 0.1-3.0 mg/kg groups, partial responders were among the patients with the lowest normalized peripheral clonal expansion, particularly in CD8+ T cells. On average, CD8+ T cells showed more expanded clones than CD4+ T cells after ivuxolimab. Low levels of normalized T-cell clonal expansion were also shown by some nonresponding patients. The antigen specificity of the clonally expanded peripheral T cells was not determined.

Genomic DNA was isolated from the sorted cells so that the TCRbeta CDR3 region could be sequenced. TCRbeta CDR3 regions were sequenced using the immunoSEQ Assay. The table was pulled from immuneACCESS by TCRdb, which kept in-frame rearrangements only. Such tables lose some clones; where checked, under half of the loss comes from unresolved V genes, and the rest has no known cause. Within this sample are under 90,000 clones, with about 92% of them counted one time only. About 13% of the sample rests with the top ten. The CDR3 runs 15 amino acids, cysteine and phenylalanine included. Only the CDR3 part of the read is kept: 45 bases, read in frame from the first base. CDR1 MNHEY and CDR2 SMNVEV were looked up in the germline V gene (reference sequence). The V end gives up 6 bases and the J end 7 bases, leaving 7 bases in the junction not matched to a gene. Patients with a history of autoimmune disease or receiving systemic immunosuppression were excluded from the trial. Peripheral blood for TCR sequencing was collected from all dose cohorts at baseline, on cycle 4 day 1, and on cycle 7 day 1. The samples were drawn from a first-in-human, open-label, multicenter phase I dose-escalation trial of ivuxolimab. Adults with locally advanced or metastatic melanoma, renal cell, hepatocellular, or head and neck squamous cell carcinoma were enrolled in the trial. Before TCR sequencing, CD4+ T cells and CD8+ T cells were sorted from peripheral blood as separate populations.

In the case of this clone: No cognate antigen has been identified for it. Per-nucleotide qualities are absent, and no much larger clonotype sits a single base away.

The origin of this receptor is an adult with an advanced solid tumor such as melanoma, head and neck, liver or kidney cancer. The material sequenced was CD4+ or CD8+ T cells sorted from blood, taken in a trial of the OX40 agonist ivuxolimab. The V and J segments used are TRBV27 and TRBJ2-7, and 15 junction bases match TRBD2. The CDR3 sequence is CASSPGLAGGGEQYF. Read as DNA, the sequence is TGTGCCAGCAGCCCGGGACTAGCGGGAGGAGGGGAGCAGTACTTC.